The 16 T cell receptor beta chains presented below share a single source sample, sequenced in a study of cytomegalovirus exposure and HLA in healthy donors. This PCR relied on a set of 60 Vbeta primers and 13 Jbeta primers. Sequencing used immunoSEQ multiplex PCR; TCRdb keeps in-frame clones, though not all of them. Seen here are 160,000 or so clones, around 83% observed once, and the top ten hold around 9%. Sequencing input: PBMCs. These receptors all come from a male donor in good health and CMV-seropositive.

This clone was seen only once. The chain joins TRBV30 to TRBJ1-2; 7 bases are shared with TRBD1. V gave up 0 bases and J gave up 6 bases; unmatched junction bases: 4. The CDR3 is made up of 13 amino acids. CDR1 and CDR2 (germline): GTSNPN, SVGIG (reference sequence). The CDR3 DNA is TGTGCCTGGAGTGTAGGGGGCTGGGATGGCTACACCTTC. Translation gives CAWSVGGWDGYTF. The whole variable domain, remainder taken from reference TRBV30 and TRBJ1-2, is SQTIHQWPATLVQPVGSPLSLECTVEGTSNPNLYWYRQAAGRGLQLLFYSVGIGQISSEVPQNLSASRPQDRQFILSSKKLLLSDSGFYLCAWSVGGWDGYTFGSGTRLTVV.

This clone came up once. The rearrangement uses TRBV7-2 and TRBJ2-5, with D perhaps TRBD2 (5 bases). Gene TRBJ2-7 matches the end of the DNA better, so the J call may be wrong. Germline lookup yields CDR1 SGHTA and CDR2 FQGNSA. The CDR3 spans 13 residues. Here the CDR3 DNA reads TGTGCCAGCAGCTTCGGAGGTGTATACGAGCAGTACTTC. It yields the protein CASSFGGVYEQYF.

The V gene is TRBV9, the J gene TRBJ2-3; 8 bases fit TRBD2. V gave up 3 bases and J gave up 2 bases; unmatched junction bases: 5. Germline CDR1 is SGDLS and CDR2 is YYNGEE. The CDR3 runs 15 residues. The CDR3 nucleotides read TGTGCCAGCAGCGGGGGACTAGTAAACACAGATACGCAGTATTTT. Translated: CASSGGLVNTDTQYF.

This clone was counted between two and nine times. The chain is built from TRBV19 and TRBJ2-5, with 9 bases aligning to TRBD2. Trimming at V came to 3 bases and at J to 1 base, leaving 9 bases not matched to a gene. Looked up from germline, CDR1 is LNHDA and CDR2 is SQIVND (reference sequence). This CDR3 is 17 amino acids long. The CDR3 DNA reads TGTGCCAGTAGTATTACGGCTAGCGGGGCAGTCCAAGAGACCCAGTACTTC. This encodes CASSITASGAVQETQYF.

The chain combines TRBV2 with TRBJ2-1; D perhaps matches TRBD2 (6 bases). The CDR3 consists of 14 residues. V shed 7 bases and J shed 12 bases, with 22 bases lying between them. CDR1 and CDR2 (germline): SNHLY, FYNNEI. The CDR3 region is CASNVPGRSGVQFF. CDR3 nucleotides: TGTGCCAGCAACGTCCCGGGACGGTCGGGAGTGCAGTTCTTC.

V and J are TRBV27 and TRBJ2-7, with D perhaps matching TRBD1 (5 bases). The CDR3 length is 14 residues. CDR1 and CDR2 (germline): MNHEY, SMNVEV (reference sequence). The ends were cut back, 6 bases at V and 6 bases at J, with 18 bases in the middle. In DNA, the CDR3 is TGTGCCAGCAGCCTCCAGGGCCCCAAGACCGAGCAGTACTTC. The encoded protein is CASSLQGPKTEQYF.

The chain combines TRBV19 with TRBJ2-5, with no clear D. The CDR3 covers 12 residues. The germline V and J ends were trimmed by 6 bases and 2 bases, with 7 bases remaining between them. Germline assignment: CDR1 LNHDA and CDR2 SQIVND (reference sequence). The CDR3 loop reads CASRDLQETQYF. In nucleotides, the CDR3 is TGTGCCAGTAGAGACTTACAAGAGACCCAGTACTTC.

This clone was observed a few times. The chain is built from TRBV19 and TRBJ2-7; the D gene is possibly TRBD1 (5 bases). CDR3 size: 13 residues. From germline, CDR1 is LNHDA and CDR2 SQIVND (reference sequence). Trimming removed 4 bases at V and 5 bases at J, with 12 bases between. DNA for the CDR3: TGTGCCAGTAGTACCCGGTGGGGCGACGAGCAGTACTTC. Translating it yields CASSTRWGDEQYF.

This chain joins TRBV5-1 and TRBJ2-1; tentative D call: TRBD2 (6 bases). Trimming removed 2 bases from V and 7 bases from J, with 22 bases in between. The CDR3 is made up of 17 amino acids. Germline loops: CDR1 SGHRS, CDR2 YFSETQ. CDR3 amino acids: CASSFGLYLGPRNEQFF. The CDR3 nucleotides are TGCGCCAGCAGCTTCGGACTATACCTTGGACCCAGGAATGAGCAGTTCTTC. The variable domain in full, with the rest retrieved from reference TRBV5-1 and TRBJ2-1, is KAGVTQTPRYLIKTRGQQVTLSCSPISGHRSVSWYQQTPGQGLQFLFEYFSETQRNKGNFPGRFSGRQFSNSRSEMNVSTLELGDSALYLCASSFGLYLGPRNEQFFGPGTRLTVL.

The chain carries TRBV28 and TRBJ2-7; the D gene is possibly TRBD1 (5 bases). In germline, CDR1 is MDHEN, CDR2 SYDVKM. The V gene lost 2 bases and the J gene lost 3 bases, with 17 bases spanning the gap. This CDR3 is built from 16 residues. CDR3 coding DNA: TGTGCCAGCAGTTTAGCCGCGACAGATATGGGCTACGAGCAGTACTTC. Protein sequence: CASSLAATDMGYEQYF.

The chain uses TRBV2 and TRBJ1-2; D is unresolved. V lost 4 bases, J lost 4 bases, and 10 bases lay in between. Germline V gene data show CDR1 as SNHLY and CDR2 as FYNNEI. The CDR3 is 13 amino acids. The CDR3: CASSGASSYGYTF. The CDR3 DNA reads TGTGCCAGCAGTGGGGCCAGCTCCTATGGCTACACCTTC.

In the case of this clone: The same CDR3 can be traced to other DNA sequences in this sample. CDR3 region: CASSPPASGNTIYF. The CDR3 bases are TGTGCCAGCTCACCACCAGCGTCTGGAAACACCATATATTTT. The chain combines TRBV18 with TRBJ1-3; D is undetermined. There are 14 residues in the CDR3. Germline CDR1 reads KGHSH; CDR2 reads LQKENI. The V end lost 0 bases, the J end lost 1 base, and 4 bases lay between the germline ends.

This clone appeared a single time. The gene calls are TRBV9 and TRBJ2-7; 9 bases are shared with TRBD1. The germline V gene has CDR1 SGDLS and CDR2 YYNGEE. CDR3 length: 15 amino acids. The junction had 8 bases not matched to a gene; V was cut back by 4 bases and J by 3 bases. The CDR3 spells CASSPLQGANYEQYF. The CDR3 DNA follows: TGTGCCAGCAGCCCCTTACAGGGGGCTAACTACGAGCAGTACTTC.

The V gene is TRBV7-2, the J gene TRBJ1-1; D remains unclear. The CDR3 is 16 amino acids. Germline loops: CDR1 SGHTA, CDR2 FQGNSA. The V and J ends lost 1 base and 1 base respectively, with 13 bases between them. CDR3 bases: TGTGCCAGCAGCTTAGATGTAGCGCGGGGGAACACTGAAGCTTTCTTT. Translating it yields CASSLDVARGNTEAFF.

This clone was observed a handful of times. DNA of the CDR3: TGTGCCAGCAGCTCGCGGCGAGAGACCCAGTACTTC. It yields the protein CASSSRRETQYF. The rearrangement uses TRBV7-2 and TRBJ2-5, with unresolved D. The germline V and J ends were trimmed by 4 bases and 4 bases, with 7 bases remaining between them. Germline CDR1 SGHTA, CDR2 FQGNSA. The length of the CDR3 is 12 residues.

The rearrangement joins TRBV7-9 to TRBJ1-1; TRBD1 agrees at 7 bases. Trimming cost V 5 bases and J 6 bases; bases outside gene matches: 9. This CDR3 is built from 14 residues. Germline CDR1 is SEHNR and CDR2 is FQNEAQ (reference sequence). The CDR3 DNA reads TGTGCCAGCAGCGAGACAGGGACCTATTCTGAAGCTTTCTTT. This codes for CASSETGTYSEAFF.